One sample yielded the 14 T cell receptor beta chains listed below, sequenced in a study of chemoradiotherapy in HPV16-positive cancers. Measured with immunoSEQ multiplex PCR; TCRdb has only the in-frame clones, and not every one. The sample gives approximately 11,000 clones, just over 90% of which show up once; around 1.7% is in the top ten. The sequencing here drew on blood, taken from a patient who underwent chemoradiotherapy. The source of these receptors is a human donor with HPV-associated anogenital cancer.

The V gene is TRBV2, the J gene TRBJ2-3, with a weak D call TRBD2 (6 bases). The V and J ends lost 5 bases and 2 bases respectively, with 14 bases between them. Per the germline V gene, CDR1 is SNHLY and CDR2 is FYNNEI. The length of the CDR3 is 15 residues. The DNA of the CDR3 is TGTGCCAGCAGTACCCCGAAACTAGCCACAGATACGCAGTATTTT. Encoded protein: CASSTPKLATDTQYF.

The chain recombines TRBV4-3 with TRBJ2-3; weak D call: TRBD1 (6 bases). This CDR3 has 16 amino acids. The germline V and J ends were trimmed by 1 base and 3 bases, with 14 bases remaining between them. Germline values: CDR1 LGHNA, CDR2 YSLEER. The CDR3 DNA sequence: TGCGCCAGCAGCCAAGGTCGAGGGGGTCGGACAGATACGCAGTATTTT. Translating gives CASSQGRGGRTDTQYF.

The chain couples TRBV7-3 to TRBJ2-1; 9 nucleotides agree with TRBD1. The CDR3 spans 17 residues. The V gene's germline CDR1 is SGHTA and CDR2 FQGTGA. J was trimmed by 6 bases and V by 4 bases; bases with no gene match: 13. The CDR3 reads CASSSRVGDRVSNEQFF. The DNA of the CDR3 is TGTGCCAGCAGCTCTCGGGTAGGGGACAGGGTTTCCAATGAGCAGTTCTTC.

The chain is built from TRBV4-2 and TRBJ1-1; perhaps TRBD1 as D (5 bases). Deletions cut 0 bases from V and 4 bases from J, with 15 bases between. This CDR3 is 16 amino acids long. The germline gives CDR1 LGHNA, CDR2 YNFKEQ. This chain's CDR3 is CASSQDGQGGATEAFF. CDR3 coding DNA: TGTGCCAGCAGCCAAGATGGGCAGGGTGGGGCCACTGAAGCTTTCTTT.

The chain uses TRBV6-5 and TRBJ2-1; TRBD1 agrees at 7 bases. V was pared by 1 base and J by 4 bases, with 1 base of the junction left unmatched. Germline loops: CDR1 MNHEY, CDR2 SVGAGI. The length of the CDR3 is 14 residues. The CDR3 loop reads CASSYLDRYNEQFF. The CDR3 DNA follows: TGTGCCAGCAGTTACTTGGACAGGTACAATGAGCAGTTCTTC.

The V gene is TRBV4-1, the J gene TRBJ2-2, with D possibly matching TRBD1 (6 bases). This CDR3 has 13 residues. The germline V gene encodes CDR1 MGHRA and CDR2 YSYEKL. Between the trimmed V and J ends, which lost 3 bases and 5 bases, there was a span of 7 bases. CDR3 region: CASSHRGTGELFF. The DNA for the CDR3 is TGCGCCAGCAGCCACAGGGGTACCGGGGAGCTGTTTTTT.

The chain links TRBV4-1 to TRBJ2-3; D remains ambiguous. Germline V gives CDR1 MGHRA, CDR2 YSYEKL. V was cut by 1 base and J by 0 bases, with 17 bases left in between. This CDR3 has 18 amino acids. The CDR3 region is CASSQVSPSNHSTDTQYF. CDR3 DNA: TGCGCCAGCAGCCAAGTTAGTCCGAGCAACCATAGCACAGATACGCAGTATTTT.

The V gene is TRBV7-2, the J gene TRBJ2-7; TRBD1 is a possible D gene (6 bases). The V end was cut by 5 bases, the J end by 6 bases, with 17 bases between. In germline, CDR1 is SGHTA, CDR2 FQGNSA. CDR3 size: 14 residues. The CDR3 sequence is CASSPRGGIGEQYF. The DNA of the CDR3 is TGTGCCAGCAGCCCAAGAGGGGGTATTGGCGAGCAGTACTTC.

The rearrangement links TRBV5-1 to TRBJ2-5, with no clear D. With 0 bases removed from V and 5 bases from J, the gap between germline ends came to 14 bases. Per the germline V gene, CDR1 is SGHRS and CDR2 is YFSETQ. This CDR3 is built from 15 residues. CDR3 amino acids: CASSLVPHRAETQYF. Here the CDR3 DNA reads TGCGCCAGCAGCTTGGTGCCACATCGGGCGGAGACCCAGTACTTC.

V and J are TRBV7-6 and TRBJ1-1, with D perhaps TRBD1 (6 bases). Germline V gene lookup returns CDR1 SGHVS and CDR2 FNYEAQ. The CDR3 sequence is 13 residues long. The V end lost 0 bases, the J end lost 8 bases, and 10 bases lay between the germline ends. Written as DNA, the CDR3 is TGTGCCAGCAGCTTAGCCGGGGGCGACGAAGCTTTCTTT. The encoded protein is CASSLAGGDEAFF.

The chain carries TRBV7-2 and TRBJ2-6; D might be TRBD2 (6 bases). The V end was cut by 5 bases, the J end by 3 bases, with 14 bases between. Germline loops: CDR1 SGHTA, CDR2 FQGNSA. The CDR3 runs to 16 residues. The DNA for the CDR3 is TGTGCCAGCAGCCCAACCGGGGGAAGTGGGGCCAACGTCCTGACTTTC. It is translated as CASSPTGGSGANVLTF.

The V and J genes are TRBV4-2 and TRBJ2-5, with no clear D. The assigned J gene may be wrong: the sequence end matches TRBJ2-7 better. Germline-derived CDR1 and CDR2 are LGHNA and YNFKEQ. This CDR3 has 13 residues. CDR3 in DNA: TGTGCCAGCAGCGTCCCGTCGGCCTACGAGCAGTACTTC. Encoded protein: CASSVPSAYEQYF.

The chain uses TRBV15 and TRBJ1-5, with TRBD1 matching over 7 bases. Germline CDR1 LNHNV, CDR2 YYDKDF (reference sequence). This CDR3 has 13 residues. J gave up 5 bases and V 4 bases, and 2 bases lay outside the gene matches. The CDR3 is CATSNRGDQPQHF. The DNA of the CDR3 is TGTGCCACCAGCAACAGGGGAGATCAGCCCCAGCATTTT.

This clone occurred a few times. The V gene is TRBV19, the J gene TRBJ2-7; 7 bases are shared with TRBD1. The CDR3 spans 15 residues. V shed 4 bases, J shed 2 bases, and the junction held 8 bases outside the gene matches. Germline lookup yields CDR1 LNHDA and CDR2 SQIVND (reference sequence). CDR3 nucleotide sequence: TGTGCCAGTAGTACCCAGGGGGTAAGGACCTACGAGCAGTACTTC. Its translation: CASSTQGVRTYEQYF.